This T cell receptor (beta chain) derives from a study of control samples from healthy donors and cancer patients. Data came from immunoSEQ multiplex PCR; TCRdb stores just in-frame clones and leaves some out. This sample yields under 65,000 clones, of which 90% are seen a single time; 0.95% to 1.5% belongs to the top ten. This CDR3 spans 18 amino acids. V lost 0 bases to trimming and J lost 3 bases; unmatched junction nucleotides: 4. CDR1 and CDR2 (germline): LGHDT, YNNKEL (reference sequence). The J gene is TRBJ2-3, the V gene TRBV3-1 (or the pseudogene TRBV3-2); 15 nucleotides agree with TRBD2. This receptor was obtained from a woman between 50 and 59 years old with colorectal cancer. The material sequenced was PBMCs. The CDR3 DNA is TGTGCCAGCAGCCAAGATAGGACTAGCGGGGGGGTGACAGATACGCAGTATTTT. Amino acids: CASSQDRTSGGVTDTQYF.